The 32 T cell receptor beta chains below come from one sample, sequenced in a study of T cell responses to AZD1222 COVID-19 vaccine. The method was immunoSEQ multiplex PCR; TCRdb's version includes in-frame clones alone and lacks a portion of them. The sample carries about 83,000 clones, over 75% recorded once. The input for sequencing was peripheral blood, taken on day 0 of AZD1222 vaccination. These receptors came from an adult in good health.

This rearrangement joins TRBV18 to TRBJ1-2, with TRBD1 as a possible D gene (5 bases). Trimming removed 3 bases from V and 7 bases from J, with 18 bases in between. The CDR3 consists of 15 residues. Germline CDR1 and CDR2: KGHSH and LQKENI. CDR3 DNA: TGTGCCAGCTCACCGAGTATGGGGGTGGTCGTTGGCTACACCTTC. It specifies CASSPSMGVVVGYTF.

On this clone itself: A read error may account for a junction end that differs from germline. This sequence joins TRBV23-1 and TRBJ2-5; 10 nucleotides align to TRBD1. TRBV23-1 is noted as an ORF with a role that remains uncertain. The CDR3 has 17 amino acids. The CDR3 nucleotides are TGCGCCCGCAGGCAAGACAGGGGGCGGGGAGCTTCTGAGACCCAGTACTTC. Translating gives CARRQDRGRGASETQYF.

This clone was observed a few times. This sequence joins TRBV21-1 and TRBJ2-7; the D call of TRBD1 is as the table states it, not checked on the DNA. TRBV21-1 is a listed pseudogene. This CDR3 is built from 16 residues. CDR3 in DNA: TGTGCCAGCAGCAAACGGAGCTGGGACAGCCGATACGAGCAGTACTTC. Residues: CASSKRSWDSRYEQYF.

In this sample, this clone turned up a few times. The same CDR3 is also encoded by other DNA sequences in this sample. The CDR3 sequence is CASSLGQSSTDTQYF. In nucleotides, the CDR3 is TGTGCCAGCAGCTTAGGACAGAGTTCCACAGATACGCAGTATTTT. The gene calls are TRBV7-9 and TRBJ2-3, with D maybe TRBD1 (5 bases). CDR3 size: 15 residues. CDR1 is SEHNR, CDR2 FQNEAQ, per germline (reference sequence). V was cut by 1 base and J by 2 bases, with 10 bases left in between.

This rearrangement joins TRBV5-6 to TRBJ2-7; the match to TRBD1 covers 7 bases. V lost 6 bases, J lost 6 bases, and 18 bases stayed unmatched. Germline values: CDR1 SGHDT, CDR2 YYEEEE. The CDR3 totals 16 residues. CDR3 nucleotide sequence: TGTGCCAGCACCACTCGCCCTTACAGGGGATTTAGCGAGCAGTACTTC. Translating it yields CASTTRPYRGFSEQYF.

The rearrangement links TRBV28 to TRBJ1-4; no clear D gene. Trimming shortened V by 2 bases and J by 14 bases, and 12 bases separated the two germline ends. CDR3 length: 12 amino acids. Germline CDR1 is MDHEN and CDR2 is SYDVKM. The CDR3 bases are TGTGCCAGCAGTTTAGTGGGCAGCCAGCTGTTTTTT. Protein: CASSLVGSQLFF. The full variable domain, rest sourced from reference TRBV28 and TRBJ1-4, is DVKVTQSSRYLVKRTGEKVFLECVQDMDHENMFWYRQDPGLGLRLIYFSYDVKMKEKGDIPEGYSVSREKKERFSLILESASTNQTSMYLCASSLVGSQLFFGSGTQLSVL.

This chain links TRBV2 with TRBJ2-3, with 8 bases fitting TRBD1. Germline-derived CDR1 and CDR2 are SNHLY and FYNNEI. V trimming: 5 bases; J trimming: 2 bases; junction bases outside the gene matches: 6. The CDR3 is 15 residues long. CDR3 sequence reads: CASSLQGGDTDTQYF. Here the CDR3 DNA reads TGTGCCAGCAGTCTACAGGGGGGAGACACAGATACGCAGTATTTT.

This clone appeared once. CDR3 residues: CASSQETGTRGNIQYF. For the CDR3, the DNA is TGTGCCAGCAGCCAAGAAACCGGGACTAGGGGGAACATTCAGTACTTC. This sequence joins TRBV4-2 and TRBJ2-4, with 8 nucleotides matching TRBD2. CDR1 and CDR2 from the germline V gene are LGHNA and YNFKEQ. V shed 0 bases and J 7 bases; nucleotides not matched to a gene: 8. The CDR3 loop spans 16 amino acids.

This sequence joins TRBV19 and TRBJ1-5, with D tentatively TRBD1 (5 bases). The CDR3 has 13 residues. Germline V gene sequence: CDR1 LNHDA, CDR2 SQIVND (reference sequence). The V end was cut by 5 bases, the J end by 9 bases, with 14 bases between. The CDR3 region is CASSYGTQRPQHF. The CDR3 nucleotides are TGTGCCAGTAGTTACGGGACCCAGCGGCCCCAGCATTTT.

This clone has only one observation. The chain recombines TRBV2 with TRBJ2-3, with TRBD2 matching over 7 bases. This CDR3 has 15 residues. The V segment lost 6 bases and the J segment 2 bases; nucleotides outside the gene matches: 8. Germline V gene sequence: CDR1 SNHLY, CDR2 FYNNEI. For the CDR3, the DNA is TGTGCCAGCAGCTTAATGGGGAGGGACACAGATACGCAGTATTTT. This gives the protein CASSLMGRDTDTQYF.

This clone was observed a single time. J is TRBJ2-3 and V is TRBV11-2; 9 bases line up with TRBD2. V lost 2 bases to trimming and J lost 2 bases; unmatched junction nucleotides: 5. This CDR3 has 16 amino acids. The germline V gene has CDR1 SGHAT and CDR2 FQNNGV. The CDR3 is CASSLWAGGSTDTQYF. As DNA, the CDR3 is TGTGCCAGCAGCTTATGGGCGGGAGGGTCCACAGATACGCAGTATTTT.

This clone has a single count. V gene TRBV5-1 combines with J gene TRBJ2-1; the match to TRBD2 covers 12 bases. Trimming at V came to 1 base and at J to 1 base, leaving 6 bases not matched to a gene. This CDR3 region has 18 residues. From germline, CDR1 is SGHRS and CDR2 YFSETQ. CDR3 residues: CASSLWLLAGGSYNEQFF. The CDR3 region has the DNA TGCGCCAGCAGCTTGTGGCTACTAGCGGGAGGTTCCTACAATGAGCAGTTCTTC.

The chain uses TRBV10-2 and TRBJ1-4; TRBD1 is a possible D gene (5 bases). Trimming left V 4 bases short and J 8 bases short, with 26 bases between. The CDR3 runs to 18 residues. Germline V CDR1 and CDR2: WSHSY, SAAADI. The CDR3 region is CASSAVRIGTLGWEKLFF. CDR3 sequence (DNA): TGCGCCAGCAGTGCGGTCCGAATTGGGACCTTAGGATGGGAAAAACTGTTTTTT.

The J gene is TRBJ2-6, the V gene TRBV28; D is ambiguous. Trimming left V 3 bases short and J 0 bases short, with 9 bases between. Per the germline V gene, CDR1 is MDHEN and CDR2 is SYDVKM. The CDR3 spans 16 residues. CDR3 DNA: TGTGCCAGCAGTTTTGTTCGCAGCTCTGGGGCCAACGTCCTGACTTTC. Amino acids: CASSFVRSSGANVLTF.

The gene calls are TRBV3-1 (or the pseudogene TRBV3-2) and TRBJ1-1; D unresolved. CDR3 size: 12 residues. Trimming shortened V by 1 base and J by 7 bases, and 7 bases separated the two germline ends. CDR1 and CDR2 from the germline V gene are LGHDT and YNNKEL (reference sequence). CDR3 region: CASSQARLEAFF. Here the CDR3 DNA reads TGTGCCAGCAGCCAAGCCCGTCTTGAAGCTTTCTTT.

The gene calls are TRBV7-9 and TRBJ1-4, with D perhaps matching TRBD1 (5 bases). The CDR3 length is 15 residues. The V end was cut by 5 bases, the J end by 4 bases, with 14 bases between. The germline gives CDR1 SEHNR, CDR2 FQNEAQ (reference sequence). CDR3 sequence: CASSRPGPYNEKLFF. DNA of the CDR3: TGTGCCAGCAGCAGACCGGGACCATATAATGAAAAACTGTTTTTT.

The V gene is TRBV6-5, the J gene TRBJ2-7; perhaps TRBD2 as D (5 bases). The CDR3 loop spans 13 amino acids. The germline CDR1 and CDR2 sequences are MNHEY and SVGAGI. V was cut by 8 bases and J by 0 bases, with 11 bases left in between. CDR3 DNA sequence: TGTGCCAGCGAAGGTGGGAGCTCCTACGAGCAGTACTTC. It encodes CASEGGSSYEQYF.

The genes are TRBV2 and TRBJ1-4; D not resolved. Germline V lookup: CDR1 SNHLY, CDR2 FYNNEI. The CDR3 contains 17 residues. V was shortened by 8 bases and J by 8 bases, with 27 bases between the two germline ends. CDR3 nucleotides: TGTGCCAGCGATCCTACGGGTTCAGGCCTGGGAGGCGAAAAACTGTTTTTT. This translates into CASDPTGSGLGGEKLFF.

The CDR3 loop is CASSEAASGGYGYTF. Written as DNA, the CDR3 is TGTGCCAGCAGTGAAGCGGCCAGCGGGGGCTATGGCTACACCTTC. The chain combines TRBV6-1 with TRBJ1-2, with D possibly TRBD1 on 5 matching bases. Germline CDR1 and CDR2: MNHNS and SASEGT. The CDR3 contains 15 residues. The V end was cut by 0 bases, the J end by 4 bases, with 12 bases between.

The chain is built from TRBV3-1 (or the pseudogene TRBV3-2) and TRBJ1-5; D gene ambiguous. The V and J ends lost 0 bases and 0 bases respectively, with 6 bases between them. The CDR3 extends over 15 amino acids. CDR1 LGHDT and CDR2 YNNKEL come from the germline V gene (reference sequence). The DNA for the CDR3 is TGTGCCAGCAGCCAAGAAGGGATTAGCAATCAGCCCCAGCATTTT. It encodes CASSQEGISNQPQHF.

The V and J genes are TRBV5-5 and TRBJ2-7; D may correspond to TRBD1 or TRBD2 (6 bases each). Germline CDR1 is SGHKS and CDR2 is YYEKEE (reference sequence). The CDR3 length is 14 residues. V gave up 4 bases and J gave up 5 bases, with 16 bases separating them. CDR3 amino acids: CASSPVGGLHEQYF. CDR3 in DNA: TGTGCCAGCAGCCCGGTAGGGGGGCTGCACGAGCAGTACTTC.

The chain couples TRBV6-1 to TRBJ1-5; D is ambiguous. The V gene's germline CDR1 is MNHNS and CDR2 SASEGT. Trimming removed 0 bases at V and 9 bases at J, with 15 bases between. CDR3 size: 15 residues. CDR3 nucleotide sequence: TGTGCCAGCAGTGAAGCGCTTGACACCGCTGGGCCCCAGCATTTT. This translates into CASSEALDTAGPQHF.

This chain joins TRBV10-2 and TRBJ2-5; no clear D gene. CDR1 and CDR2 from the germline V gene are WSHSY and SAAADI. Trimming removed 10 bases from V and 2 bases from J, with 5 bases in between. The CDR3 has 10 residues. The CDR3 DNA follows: TGCGCCACCCTTCAAGAGACCCAGTACTTC. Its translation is CATLQETQYF.

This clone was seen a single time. The CDR3 is CASRQGAGANVLTF. DNA for the CDR3: TGTGCCAGCAGACAGGGGGCGGGGGCCAACGTCCTGACTTTC. The V gene is TRBV28, the J gene TRBJ2-6; 9 bases fit TRBD1. J gave up 4 bases and V 6 bases, and 1 base lay outside the gene matches. The CDR3 loop spans 14 amino acids. The germline CDR1 and CDR2 sequences are MDHEN and SYDVKM. The variable domain in full, completed from reference TRBV28 and TRBJ2-6, reads DVKVTQSSRYLVKRTGEKVFLECVQDMDHENMFWYRQDPGLGLRLIYFSYDVKMKEKGDIPEGYSVSREKKERFSLILESASTNQTSMYLCASRQGAGANVLTFGAGSRLTVL.

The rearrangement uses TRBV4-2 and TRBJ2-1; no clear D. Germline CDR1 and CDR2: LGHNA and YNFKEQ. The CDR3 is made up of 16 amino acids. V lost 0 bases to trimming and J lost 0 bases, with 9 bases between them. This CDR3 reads CASSQDHGGSYNEQFF. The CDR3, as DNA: TGTGCCAGCAGCCAAGATCATGGCGGCTCCTACAATGAGCAGTTCTTC.

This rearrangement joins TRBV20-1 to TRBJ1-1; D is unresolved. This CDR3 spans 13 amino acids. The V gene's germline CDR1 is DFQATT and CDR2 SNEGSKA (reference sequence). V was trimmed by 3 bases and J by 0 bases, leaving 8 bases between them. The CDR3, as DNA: TGCAGTGCTAGTGTACAAATGAACACTGAAGCTTTCTTT. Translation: CSASVQMNTEAFF.

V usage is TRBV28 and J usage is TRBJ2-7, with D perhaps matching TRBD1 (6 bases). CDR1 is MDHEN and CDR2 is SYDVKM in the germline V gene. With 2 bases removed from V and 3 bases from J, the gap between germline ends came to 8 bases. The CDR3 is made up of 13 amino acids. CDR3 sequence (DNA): TGTGCCAGCAGTTTAGGGGGCTTCTACGAGCAGTACTTC. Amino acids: CASSLGGFYEQYF.

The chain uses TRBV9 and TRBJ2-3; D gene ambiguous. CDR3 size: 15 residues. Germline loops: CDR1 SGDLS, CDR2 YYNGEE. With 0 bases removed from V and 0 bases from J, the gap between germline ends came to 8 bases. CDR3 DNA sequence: TGTGCCAGCAGCGTAGGTGTCGGGAGCACAGATACGCAGTATTTT. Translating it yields CASSVGVGSTDTQYF.

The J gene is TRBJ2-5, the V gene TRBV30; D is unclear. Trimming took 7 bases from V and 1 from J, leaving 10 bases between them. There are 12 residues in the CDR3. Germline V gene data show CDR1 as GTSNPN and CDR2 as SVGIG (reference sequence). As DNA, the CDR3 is TGTGCCTCTTTGGAAGGCCAAGAGACCCAGTACTTC. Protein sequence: CASLEGQETQYF.

CDR3 residues: CASSPDRTYEQYF. CDR3 in DNA: TGTGCCAGCTCCCCCGACCGAACCTACGAGCAGTACTTC. The rearrangement links TRBV18 to TRBJ2-7; D unresolved. Trimming pared 6 bases from V and 2 bases from J, leaving 11 bases between. This CDR3 contains 13 residues. The germline V gene encodes CDR1 KGHSH and CDR2 LQKENI.

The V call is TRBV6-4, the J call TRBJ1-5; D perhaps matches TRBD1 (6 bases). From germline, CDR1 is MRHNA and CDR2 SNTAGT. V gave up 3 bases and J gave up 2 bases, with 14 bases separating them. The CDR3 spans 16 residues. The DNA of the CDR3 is TGTGCCAGCAGTGATAGGGGGGGCGAGGGCAATCAGCCCCAGCATTTT. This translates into CASSDRGGEGNQPQHF.

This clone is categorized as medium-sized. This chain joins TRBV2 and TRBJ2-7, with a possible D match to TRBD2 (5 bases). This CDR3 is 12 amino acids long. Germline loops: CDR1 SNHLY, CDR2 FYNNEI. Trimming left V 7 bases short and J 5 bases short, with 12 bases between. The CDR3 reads CASILAGDEQYF. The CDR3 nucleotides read TGTGCCAGCATCCTCGCCGGGGACGAGCAGTACTTC.